The rows below give T cell receptor beta chains drawn from one sample of a study of response to subunit inactivated influenza vaccine. TCRdb ran MiXCR on the RT-PCR reads and lists one entry per CDR3 protein. This sample has under 200,000 distinct CDR3 sequences; around 9.9% occur once, and the top ten carry roughly an eighth. The sequenced sample was non-naive T cells sorted from PBMCs, obtained about 40 days after vaccination. The receptors here all came from a man aged 45-60 years who received an inactivated influenza vaccine. CDR3s include the opening cysteine and the closing phenylalanine or tryptophan. A D gene is named only where the DNA matches it firmly. Where a row states a size, it is once, few, many or the class of an expanded clone; other rows omit it.

j_gene	abundance	v_gene	d_gene	CDR3nt	CDR3aa
TRBJ2-7	-	TRBV2	-	TGTGCCAGCAGTCTTAGGGTTGGGCTTCACGAGCAGTACTTC	CASSLRVGLHEQYF
TRBJ2-1	many	TRBV7-8	-	TGTGCCAGCAGCCTACCTTTGAGACTACGTACTTACAATGAGCAGTTCTTC	CASSLPLRLRTYNEQFF
TRBJ2-1	many	TRBV24-1	-	TGTGCCACCATTGCGGACGGCTACAATGAGCAGTTCTTC	CATIADGYNEQFF
TRBJ2-5	-	TRBV7-2	-	TGTGCCAGCAGCCGCCAGGGGGGGGCGCCCGGGGAGACCCAGTACTTC	CASSRQGGAPGETQYF
TRBJ2-1	few	TRBV28	TRBD2	TGTGCCAGCAGTTTATCGGGAGGGGGGGCTAGGGAGCAGTTCTTC	CASSLSGGGAREQFF
TRBJ1-1	few	TRBV28	-	TGTGCCAGCAGCCGAGGGTGGGGCGACACTGAAGCTTTCTTT	CASSRGWGDTEAFF
TRBJ2-3	few	TRBV29-1	TRBD2	TGCAGCGTGACTGAGACTAGCGGGAGGGCCTTAGCAAATACGCAGTATTTT	CSVTETSGRALANTQYF
TRBJ2-7	-	TRBV7-9	TRBD1	TGTGCCAGCAGCTTAGACCCGGGACAGGGGGGAAAAGGCGAGCAGTACTTC	CASSLDPGQGGKGEQYF
TRBJ2-3	many	TRBV5-1	TRBD1	TGCGCCAGCAGCAAAAGGACAGGCTCAGATACGCAGTATTTT	CASSKRTGSDTQYF
TRBJ2-2	-	TRBV5-6	TRBD2	TGTGCCAGCATCGGCGGGAGGGGAACCGGGGAGCTGTTTTTT	CASIGGRGTGELFF
TRBJ1-4	few	TRBV3-1	-	TGTGCCAGCAGCCAAGTTCAGGGAGGTAACGAAAAACTGTTTTTT	CASSQVQGGNEKLFF
TRBJ1-2	few	TRBV6-2/TRBV6-3	TRBD1	TGTGCCAGCAGCAAGGGACAGAGCTCTAACTATGGCTACACCTTC	CASSKGQSSNYGYTF
TRBJ2-2	many	TRBV4-3	TRBD1	TGCGCCAGCAGCCCAAGGGACAGGGGGGTGAACACCGGGGAGCTGTTTTTT	CASSPRDRGVNTGELFF
TRBJ1-1	-	TRBV10-3	-	TGTACCCTCAGTTTACGACGGACATTGAACCGCCCGCCCACTGAAGCTTTCTTT	CTLSLRRTLNRPPTEAFF
TRBJ2-1	few	TRBV11-3	TRBD2	TGTGCCAGCAGCCGCCGGGCGGGAGGGTATGAGCAGTTCTTC	CASSRRAGGYEQFF
TRBJ1-1	many	TRBV7-2	-	TGTGCCAGCAGCCCGCAGACTTTCGAACGGGGAGCTTTCTTT	CASSPQTFERGAFF
TRBJ2-3	few	TRBV20-1	-	TGCAGTGCTAGGAGCCCTGGGGCAGATACGCAGTATTTT	CSARSPGADTQYF
TRBJ2-1	few	TRBV28	TRBD1	TGTGCCAGCAGTTCCCCAAACAGGGGTGAGCAGTTCTTC	CASSSPNRGEQFF
TRBJ2-1	-	TRBV20-1	TRBD2	TGCAGTGCTCCTAGCGGGAGTAACAATGAGCAGTTCTTC	CSAPSGSNNEQFF
TRBJ1-1	many	TRBV6-2/TRBV6-3	-	TGTGCCAGCAGCTCTTCGACTGGTGGGGGAATGAACACTGAAGCTTTCTTT	CASSSSTGGGMNTEAFF
TRBJ1-2	-	TRBV24-1	-	TGTGCCACCAGAGACAGTGTCGGGAACTATGGCTACACCTTC	CATRDSVGNYGYTF
TRBJ2-3	many	TRBV7-8	-	TGTGCCAGCAGCCCTGGACATTTGACAGATACGCAGTATTTT	CASSPGHLTDTQYF
TRBJ2-3	-	TRBV12-3/TRBV12-4	-	TGTGCCCGCAGTTTAGCGAATTGGTACCTTTGGGGGGGCACAGATACGCAGTATTTT	CARSLANWYLWGGTDTQYF
TRBJ2-2	many	TRBV12-3/TRBV12-4	-	TGTGCCAGCAGTTTAGCGTGGCAATTGAGGAACACCGGGGAGCTGTTTTTT	CASSLAWQLRNTGELFF
TRBJ2-7	many	TRBV5-1	-	TGCGCCAGCAGCTTGGATGGCAACTACGAGCAGTACTTC	CASSLDGNYEQYF
TRBJ2-7	few	TRBV14	-	TGTGCCAGCAGCGCAGGATACTACGAGCAGTACTTC	CASSAGYYEQYF
TRBJ2-1	-	TRBV6-1	-	TGTGCCAGCAGTGATCGGTGGGTTGTGTCGAGCTCCAATGAGCAGTTCTTC	CASSDRWVVSSSNEQFF
TRBJ2-1	-	TRBV3-1	TRBD2	TGTGCCAGCAGCCTCACCAACCCCCTAGCGGGAGCCGAGCAGTTCTTC	CASSLTNPLAGAEQFF
TRBJ1-6	few	TRBV7-8	-	TGTGCCAGCAGCGCAGACGGGTTGGGTTCACCCCTCCACTTT	CASSADGLGSPLHF
TRBJ1-4	-	TRBV28	-	TGTGCCAGCAGTTTATCAGGGACATCTCGAGAAAAACTGTTTTTT	CASSLSGTSREKLFF
TRBJ2-3	-	TRBV7-2	-	TGTGCCAGCAGCTTCCAGGGGACAGATACGCAGTATTTT	CASSFQGTDTQYF
TRBJ2-3	few	TRBV5-8	TRBD2	TGTGCCAGCAGCTTTCGGGTTAGCGGGATAGCGGATACGCAGTATTTT	CASSFRVSGIADTQYF
TRBJ2-7	many	TRBV6-1	TRBD2	TGTGCCAGCACTCAGAGCGGGGGTCGATTTTACGAGCAGTACTTC	CASTQSGGRFYEQYF
TRBJ1-6	-	TRBV19	-	TGTGCCAGTAGTGCCGCGGGGTATTCACCCCTCCACTTT	CASSAAGYSPLHF
TRBJ2-7	-	TRBV9	-	TGTGCCAGCAGCGTAAGCGCGGCCACCTACGAGCAGTACTTC	CASSVSAATYEQYF
TRBJ1-1	many	TRBV4-2	TRBD1	TGTGCCAGCAGCCAGGAGGACAGGGGGACTGAAGCTTTCTTT	CASSQEDRGTEAFF
TRBJ2-1	-	TRBV5-6	TRBD2	TGTGCCAGCAGCTTGGCCCGGGCTAGCGGGAGGACCAATGAGCACTTCTTC	CASSLARASGRTNEHFF
TRBJ1-4	many	TRBV11-2	-	TGTGCCAGCAGCAAGACCCTGACCATCAATGAAAAACTGTTTTTT	CASSKTLTINEKLFF
TRBJ1-4	many	TRBV7-2	-	TGTGCCAGCAGCCTCTCAGGCGCGGGAGGCGAAAAACTGTTTTTT	CASSLSGAGGEKLFF
TRBJ2-1	-	TRBV6-1	TRBD2	TGTGCCAGCAGACTGACTAGCGGGGGGCGCAATGAGCAGTTCTTC	CASRLTSGGRNEQFF
TRBJ1-2	few	TRBV7-2	-	TGTGCCAGCAGCTTAGCCGGGACGTGGGGCTACACCTTC	CASSLAGTWGYTF
TRBJ2-2	few	TRBV7-6	-	TGTGCCAGCAGCGGATACCGGGTCAGGGAGCTGTTTTTT	CASSGYRVRELFF
TRBJ2-1	few	TRBV4-2	-	TGTGCCAGCAGCCAAGAATGGGGCTCCTACAATGAGCAGTTCTTC	CASSQEWGSYNEQFF
TRBJ2-5	-	TRBV9	-	TGTGCCAGCAGCGTAGGGTCAGGGGCTTATCAAGAGACCCAGTACTTC	CASSVGSGAYQETQYF
TRBJ2-7	-	TRBV14	-	TGTGCCAGCAGCCAAACGGTTGGGCCTCTCTCCTACGAGCAGTACTTC	CASSQTVGPLSYEQYF
TRBJ2-5	few	TRBV15	TRBD2	TGTGCCACCAGCACTAATGGCGGGAGCGGGGAGACCCAGTACTTC	CATSTNGGSGETQYF
TRBJ2-7	many	TRBV20-1	-	TGCAGTGCTAGCCCCGGGGGTTGGTCCTACGAGCAGTACTTC	CSASPGGWSYEQYF
TRBJ1-5	few	TRBV28	-	TGTGCCAGCAGCAACCCTGACAGGTACAATCAGCCCCAGCATTTT	CASSNPDRYNQPQHF
TRBJ2-7	few	TRBV20-1	-	TGCAGTGCTTGGAAACTAGACTTTTACGAGCAGTACTTC	CSAWKLDFYEQYF
TRBJ2-7	-	TRBV6-1	-	TGTGCCACTAGGGCTAAGCTTATCCACGAGCAGTACTTC	CATRAKLIHEQYF
TRBJ2-2	many	TRBV27	TRBD1	TGTGCCAGCAGTGGCGCCGGGACAGGGGGTATCGGGGAGCTGTTTTTT	CASSGAGTGGIGELFF
TRBJ1-6	many	TRBV5-1	-	TGCGCCAGCAGCTTAAGTGAGGTTGGTAATTCACCCCTCCACTTT	CASSLSEVGNSPLHF